This T cell receptor beta chain was documented in a study of tumor and adjacent non-tumor tissue in lung cancer. Across the whole study: There were some 11 adenocarcinoma, a couple of squamous cell carcinoma and 1 small cell lung cancer cases. Whole-study results and caveats: TCR diversity was significantly greater in tumor than normal lung tissue. Patients with more diverse tumor TCRs had worse survival. In normal lung, the top 100 clones were significantly more dominant than in tumor.

A word on this clonotype: Antigen specificity is unknown. Germline is not matched at one junction end, which may reflect a read error.

Three rounds of nested PCR, following a modified ARM-PCR protocol, produced the TCRbeta library. TCRdb passed the multiplex PCR reads through MiXCR, listing each CDR3 protein once. This table has 130,000 or so distinct CDR3 sequences, approximately 66% appearing once. RNA was extracted from bulk tissue without any cell sorting. This CDR3 has 15 amino acids. Germline V gene sequence: CDR1 DFQATT, CDR2 SNEGSKA (reference sequence). This clonotype was obtained from a man aged 30-40 years with non-small cell lung cancer. This chain links TRBV20-1 with TRBJ2-7; TRBD2 aligns across 12 bases. Sequenced: lung tumor tissue. In DNA, the CDR3 is TGCAGTGCCACGACTAGCGGGAGAATCTCCTACGAGCAGCACTTC. It yields the protein CSATTSGRISYEQHF.